This T cell receptor (beta chain) emerged from a study of T cells after yellow fever vaccination. Study outcomes and limitations: Peak timing came faster in the weaker secondary response, day 5 versus 15.

This clonotype was seen a few times. The antigen remains unidentified. This CDR3 is 13 amino acids long. V lost 0 bases, J lost 7 bases, and 8 bases lay in between. Germline CDR1 is SGHNT and CDR2 is YYREEE (reference sequence). Each CDR3 protein is one row after TCRdb ran MiXCR on the 5' RACE reads. The sample holds hundreds of thousands of distinct CDR3 sequences, more than 8.5% seen once. This specimen was PBMCs, taken on the day of the first yellow fever vaccination. The clonotype was recovered from a man younger than 30 who received the YFV17D yellow fever vaccine. The chain couples TRBV5-4 to TRBJ1-5; D is ambiguous. CDR3: CASSLAGMQPQHF. CDR3 sequence (DNA): TGTGCCAGCAGCTTGGCGGGGATGCAGCCCCAGCATTTT.